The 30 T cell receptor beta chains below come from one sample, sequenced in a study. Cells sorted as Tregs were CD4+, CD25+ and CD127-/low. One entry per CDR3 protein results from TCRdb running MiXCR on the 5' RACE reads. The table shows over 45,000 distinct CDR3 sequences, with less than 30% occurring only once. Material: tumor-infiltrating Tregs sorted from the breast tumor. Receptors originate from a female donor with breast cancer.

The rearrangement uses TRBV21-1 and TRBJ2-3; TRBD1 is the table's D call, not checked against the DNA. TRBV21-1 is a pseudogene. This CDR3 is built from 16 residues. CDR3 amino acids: CASSSRTGEITDTQYF. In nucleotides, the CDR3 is TGTGCCAGCAGCTCTCGGACAGGGGAGATCACAGATACGCAGTATTTT.

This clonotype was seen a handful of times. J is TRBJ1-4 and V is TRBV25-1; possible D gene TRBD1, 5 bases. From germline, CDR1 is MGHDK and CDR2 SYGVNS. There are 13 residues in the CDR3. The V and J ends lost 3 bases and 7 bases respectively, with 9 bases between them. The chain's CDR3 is CASSDRVGEKLFF. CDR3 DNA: TGTGCCAGCAGTGACAGGGTCGGTGAAAAACTGTTTTTT.

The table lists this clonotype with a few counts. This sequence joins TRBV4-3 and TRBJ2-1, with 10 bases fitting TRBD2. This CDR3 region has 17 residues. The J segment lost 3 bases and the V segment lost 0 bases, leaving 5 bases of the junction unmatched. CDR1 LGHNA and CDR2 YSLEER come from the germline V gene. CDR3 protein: CASSQDWTSGFYNEQFF. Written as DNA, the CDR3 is TGCGCCAGCAGCCAAGATTGGACTAGCGGTTTCTACAATGAGCAGTTCTTC.

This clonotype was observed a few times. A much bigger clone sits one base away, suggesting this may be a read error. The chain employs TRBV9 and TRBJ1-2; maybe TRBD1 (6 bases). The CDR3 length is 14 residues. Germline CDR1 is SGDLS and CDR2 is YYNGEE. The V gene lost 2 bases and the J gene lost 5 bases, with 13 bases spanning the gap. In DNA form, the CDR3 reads TGTGCCAGCAGCGTGACGAGGGGGTTATATGGCTACACCTTC. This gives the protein CASSVTRGLYGYTF.

In nucleotides, the CDR3 is TGTGCCAGCAGCATCCGACAGGGGCAAGAGACCCAGTACTTC. As protein: CASSIRQGQETQYF. The chain carries TRBV7-2 and TRBJ2-5; TRBD1 agrees at 8 bases. This CDR3 region has 14 residues. With 5 bases clipped from V and 2 bases from J, the junction kept 4 bases outside the gene matches. Germline V gene data show CDR1 as SGHTA and CDR2 as FQGNSA.

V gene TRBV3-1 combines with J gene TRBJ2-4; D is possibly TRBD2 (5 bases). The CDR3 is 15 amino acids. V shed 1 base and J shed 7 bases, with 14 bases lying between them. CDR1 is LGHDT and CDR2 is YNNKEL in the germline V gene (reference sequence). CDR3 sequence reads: CASSQGQARRNIQYF. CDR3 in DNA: TGTGCCAGCAGCCAAGGACAAGCACGGAGGAACATTCAGTACTTC.

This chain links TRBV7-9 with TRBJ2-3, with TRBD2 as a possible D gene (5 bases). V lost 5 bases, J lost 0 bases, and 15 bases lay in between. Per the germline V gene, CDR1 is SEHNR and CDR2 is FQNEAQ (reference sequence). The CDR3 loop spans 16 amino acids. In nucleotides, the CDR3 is TGTGCCAGCAGCCCCCGCGGGTGGCGGAGCACAGATACGCAGTATTTT. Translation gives CASSPRGWRSTDTQYF.

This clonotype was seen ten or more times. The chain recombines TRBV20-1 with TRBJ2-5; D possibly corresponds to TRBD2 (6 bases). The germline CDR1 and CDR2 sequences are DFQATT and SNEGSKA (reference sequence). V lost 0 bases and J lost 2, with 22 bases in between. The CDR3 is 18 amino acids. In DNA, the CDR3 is TGCAGTGCTAGAGATCTCTACCCTAGCGACCTTAAACAAGAGACCCAGTACTTC. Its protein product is CSARDLYPSDLKQETQYF.

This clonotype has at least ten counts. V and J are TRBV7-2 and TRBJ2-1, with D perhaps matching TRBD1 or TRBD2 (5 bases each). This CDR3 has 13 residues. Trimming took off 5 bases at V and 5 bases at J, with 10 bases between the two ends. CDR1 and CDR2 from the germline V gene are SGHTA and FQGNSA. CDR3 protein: CASSPGPNNEQFF. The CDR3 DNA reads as TGTGCCAGCAGCCCGGGACCGAACAATGAGCAGTTCTTC.

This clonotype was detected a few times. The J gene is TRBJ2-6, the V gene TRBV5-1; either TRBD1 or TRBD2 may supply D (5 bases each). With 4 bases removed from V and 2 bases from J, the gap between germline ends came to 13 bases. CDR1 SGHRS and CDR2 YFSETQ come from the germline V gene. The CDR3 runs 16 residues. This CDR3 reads CASSPWGNTGANVLTF. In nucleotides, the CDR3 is TGCGCCAGCAGCCCGTGGGGGAATACTGGGGCCAACGTCCTGACTTTC.

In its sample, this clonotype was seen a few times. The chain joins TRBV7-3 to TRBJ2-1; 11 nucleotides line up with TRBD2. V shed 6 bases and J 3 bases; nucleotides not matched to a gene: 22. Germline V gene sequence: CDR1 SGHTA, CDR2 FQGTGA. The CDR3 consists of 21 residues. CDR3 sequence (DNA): TGTGCCAGCAGTGAAAAGGTAGAGGGCAGGAAGGGACTAGCGGACTACAATGAGCAGTTCTTC. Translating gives CASSEKVEGRKGLADYNEQFF.

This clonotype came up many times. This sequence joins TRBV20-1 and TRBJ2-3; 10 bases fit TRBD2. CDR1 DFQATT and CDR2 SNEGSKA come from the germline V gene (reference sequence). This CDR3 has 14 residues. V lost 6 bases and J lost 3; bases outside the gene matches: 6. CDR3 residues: CSATLAGLTDTQYF. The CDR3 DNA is TGCAGTGCAACACTAGCGGGATTAACAGATACGCAGTATTTT.

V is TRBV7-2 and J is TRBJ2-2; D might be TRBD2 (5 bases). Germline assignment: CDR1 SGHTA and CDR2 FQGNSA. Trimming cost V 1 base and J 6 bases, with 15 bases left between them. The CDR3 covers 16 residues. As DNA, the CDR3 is TGTGCCAGCAGCTTAGACTCCGGGAAAGTCGCCGGGGAGCTGTTTTTT. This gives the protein CASSLDSGKVAGELFF.

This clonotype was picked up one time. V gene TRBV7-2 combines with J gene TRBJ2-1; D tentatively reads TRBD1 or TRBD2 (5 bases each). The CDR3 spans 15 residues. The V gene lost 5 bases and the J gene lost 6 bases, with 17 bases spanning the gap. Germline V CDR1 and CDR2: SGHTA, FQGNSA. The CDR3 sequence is CASSATRGPLNEQFF. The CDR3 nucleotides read TGTGCCAGCAGCGCGACTCGGGGACCCCTCAATGAGCAGTTCTTC.

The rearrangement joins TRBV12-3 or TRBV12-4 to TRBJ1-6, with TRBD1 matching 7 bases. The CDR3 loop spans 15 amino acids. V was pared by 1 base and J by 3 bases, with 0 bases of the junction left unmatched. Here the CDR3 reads CASSLGTGYNSPLHF. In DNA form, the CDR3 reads TGTGCCAGCAGTTTAGGGACAGGCTATAATTCACCCCTCCACTTT.

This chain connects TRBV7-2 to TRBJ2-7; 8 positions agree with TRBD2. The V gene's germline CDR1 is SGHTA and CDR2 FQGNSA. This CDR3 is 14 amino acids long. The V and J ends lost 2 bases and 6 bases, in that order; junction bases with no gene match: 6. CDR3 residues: CASSLSGSTSEQYF. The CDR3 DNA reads TGTGCCAGCAGCTTAAGCGGGAGTACAAGCGAGCAGTACTTC.

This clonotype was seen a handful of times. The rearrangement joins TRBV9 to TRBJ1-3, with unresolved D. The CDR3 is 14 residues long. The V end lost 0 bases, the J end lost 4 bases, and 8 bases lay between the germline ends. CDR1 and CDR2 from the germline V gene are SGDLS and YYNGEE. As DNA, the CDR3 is TGTGCCAGCAGCGTAGACCACACCGGAAACACCATATATTTT. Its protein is CASSVDHTGNTIYF.

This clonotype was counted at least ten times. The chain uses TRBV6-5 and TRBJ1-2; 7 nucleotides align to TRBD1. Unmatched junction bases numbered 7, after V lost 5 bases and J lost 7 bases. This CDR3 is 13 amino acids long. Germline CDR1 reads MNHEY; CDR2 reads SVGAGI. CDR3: CASSSRGGSGYTF. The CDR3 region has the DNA TGTGCCAGCAGTAGCAGGGGGGGGTCTGGCTACACCTTC.

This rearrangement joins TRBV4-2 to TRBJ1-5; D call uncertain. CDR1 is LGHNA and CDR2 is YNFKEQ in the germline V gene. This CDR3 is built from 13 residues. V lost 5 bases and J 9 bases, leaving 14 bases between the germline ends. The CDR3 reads CASSMKVGRPQHF. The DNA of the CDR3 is TGTGCCAGCAGCATGAAGGTCGGGCGGCCCCAGCATTTT.

CDR3 residues: CASRNTGGEGTEAFF. CDR3 DNA: TGTGCCAGCAGAAATACAGGGGGCGAGGGGACTGAAGCTTTCTTT. The V call is TRBV11-2, the J call TRBJ1-1; 9 bases are shared with TRBD1. The CDR3 extends over 15 amino acids. CDR1 SGHAT and CDR2 FQNNGV come from the germline V gene. V was clipped by 6 bases and J by 5 bases; unmatched bases: 10.

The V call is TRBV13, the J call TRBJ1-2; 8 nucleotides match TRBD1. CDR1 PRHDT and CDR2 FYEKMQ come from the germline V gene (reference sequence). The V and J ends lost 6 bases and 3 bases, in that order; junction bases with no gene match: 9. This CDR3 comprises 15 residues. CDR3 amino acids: CASRDRDSLDYGYTF. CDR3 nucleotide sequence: TGTGCCAGCAGGGACAGGGATAGTCTAGACTATGGCTACACCTTC. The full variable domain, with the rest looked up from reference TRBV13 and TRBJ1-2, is AAGVIQSPRHLIKEKRETATLKCYPIPRHDTVYWYQQGPGQDPQFLISFYEKMQSDKGSIPDRFSAQQFSDYHSELNMSSLELGDSALYFCASRDRDSLDYGYTFGSGTRLTVV.

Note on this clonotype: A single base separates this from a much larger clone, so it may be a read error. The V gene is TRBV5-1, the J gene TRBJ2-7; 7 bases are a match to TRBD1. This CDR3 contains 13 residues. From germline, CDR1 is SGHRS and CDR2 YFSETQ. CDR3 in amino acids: CASSTEQGYEQHF. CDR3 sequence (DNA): TGCGCCAGCAGCACGGAACAGGGGTACGAGCAGCACTTC.

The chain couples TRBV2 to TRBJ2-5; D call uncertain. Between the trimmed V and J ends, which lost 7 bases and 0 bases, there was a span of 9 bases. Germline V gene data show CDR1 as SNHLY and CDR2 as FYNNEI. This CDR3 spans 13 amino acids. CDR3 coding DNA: TGTGCCAGCAAACAGACGTACCAAGAGACCCAGTACTTC. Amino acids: CASKQTYQETQYF.

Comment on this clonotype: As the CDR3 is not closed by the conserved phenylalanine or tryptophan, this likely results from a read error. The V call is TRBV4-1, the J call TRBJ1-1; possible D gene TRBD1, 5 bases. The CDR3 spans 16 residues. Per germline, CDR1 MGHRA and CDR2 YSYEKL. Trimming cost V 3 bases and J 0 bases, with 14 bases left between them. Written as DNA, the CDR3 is TGCGCCAGCAGCCAGATGATCGGGGGGATGAACACTGAAGCTTTCTTA. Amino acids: CASSQMIGGMNTEAFL.

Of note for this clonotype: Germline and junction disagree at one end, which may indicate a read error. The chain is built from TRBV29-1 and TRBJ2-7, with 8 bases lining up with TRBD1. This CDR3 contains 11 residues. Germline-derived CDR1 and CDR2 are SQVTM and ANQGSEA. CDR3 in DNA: TGCAGCGTTGCGGACGCAGGGGGCCTTCACTTC. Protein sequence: CSVADAGGLHF.

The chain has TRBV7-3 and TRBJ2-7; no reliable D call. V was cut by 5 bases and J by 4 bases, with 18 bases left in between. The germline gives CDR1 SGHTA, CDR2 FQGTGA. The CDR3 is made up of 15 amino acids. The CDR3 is CASSPSPGTAYEQYF. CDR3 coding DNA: TGTGCCAGCAGCCCTTCCCCCGGAACCGCATACGAGCAGTACTTC.

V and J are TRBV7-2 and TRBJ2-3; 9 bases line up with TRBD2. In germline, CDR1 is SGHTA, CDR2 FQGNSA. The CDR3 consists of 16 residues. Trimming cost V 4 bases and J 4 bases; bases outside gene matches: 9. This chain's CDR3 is CASSYMLAGGADTQYF. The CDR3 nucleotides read TGTGCCAGCAGCTACATGCTGGCGGGAGGGGCAGATACGCAGTATTTT.

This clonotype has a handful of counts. This CDR3 is CATSGGGLSMTDTQYF. The DNA for the CDR3 is TGTGCCACCAGCGGGGGGGGTTTAAGTATGACAGATACGCAGTATTTT. V is TRBV15 and J is TRBJ2-3; 7 bases map to TRBD2. The CDR3 sequence is 16 residues long. With V trimmed by 5 bases and J by 3 bases, 11 bases remained unmatched. Germline assignment: CDR1 LNHNV and CDR2 YYDKDF (reference sequence).

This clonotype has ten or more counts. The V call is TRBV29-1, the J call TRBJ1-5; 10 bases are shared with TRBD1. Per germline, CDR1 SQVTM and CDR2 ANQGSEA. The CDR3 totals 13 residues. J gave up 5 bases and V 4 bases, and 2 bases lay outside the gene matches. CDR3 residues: CSVAGTGDQPQHF. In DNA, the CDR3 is TGCAGCGTTGCCGGGACAGGGGATCAGCCCCAGCATTTT.

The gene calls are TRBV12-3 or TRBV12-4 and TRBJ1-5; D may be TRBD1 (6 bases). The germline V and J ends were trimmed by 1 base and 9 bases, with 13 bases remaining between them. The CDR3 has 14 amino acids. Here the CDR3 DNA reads TGTGCCAGCAGTTTAGGGACAGATTCAGGGCCCCAGCATTTT. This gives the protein CASSLGTDSGPQHF.